The 23 T cell receptor beta chains below all came from one sample that was sequenced in a study of graft-versus-host responses after intestinal transplantation. Using immunoSEQ multiplex PCR, the repertoire was profiled, and TCRdb retains in-frame clones only, with some absent. Among under 65,000 clones listed, 94% were seen once. What these receptors recognize is not known. Sample: unstimulated CD4+ T cells sorted from spleen or lymph node cells, taken before transplant. The receptors were gathered from a human donor who was the organ donor for an intestinal transplant.

The chain links TRBV23-1 to TRBJ2-4; 8 bases align to TRBD2. TRBV23-1 is identified as an open reading frame with a role that is uncertain. The CDR3 covers 17 residues. V trimming: 4 bases; J trimming: 0 bases; junction bases outside the gene matches: 8. The CDR3 DNA reads TGCGCCAGCAGTCTCCTGACTAGCGTTTTAGCCAAAAACATTCAGTACTTC. This translates into CASSLLTSVLAKNIQYF.

A single count supports this clone. The chain uses TRBV18 and TRBJ1-2; unclear D gene. Germline loops: CDR1 KGHSH, CDR2 LQKENI. The CDR3 runs to 17 residues. V lost 2 bases to trimming and J lost 0 bases, with 16 bases between them. The CDR3 DNA follows: TGTGCCAGCTCACCAGTGCTAGGGCAGGCGACTAACTATGGCTACACCTTC. It yields the protein CASSPVLGQATNYGYTF. Using reference TRBV18 and TRBJ1-2 for the parts outside the CDR3, the full variable domain is NAGVMQNPRHLVRRRGQEARLRCSPMKGHSHVYWYRQLPEEGLKFMVYLQKENIIDESGMPKERFSAEFPKEGPSILRIQQVVRGDSAAYFCASSPVLGQATNYGYTFGSGTRLTVV.

This clone has only one observation. This chain uses TRBV9 with TRBJ2-5; 12 bases agree with TRBD2. After removal of 0 bases from V and 5 bases from J, the junction contained 5 bases not matched to a gene. The CDR3 is made up of 16 amino acids. Germline V gene lookup returns CDR1 SGDLS and CDR2 YYNGEE. The DNA for the CDR3 is TGTGCCAGCAGCGTAGTCCCTAGCGGGGGGGCGGAGACCCAGTACTTC. This gives the protein CASSVVPSGGAETQYF.

This clone was seen a single time. The J gene is TRBJ1-1, the V gene TRBV7-3; D gene ambiguous. The CDR3 loop spans 15 amino acids. Germline CDR1 and CDR2: SGHTA and FQGTGA. V lost 2 bases to trimming and J lost 7 bases, with 17 bases between them. CDR3 in amino acids: CASSLSEGRSIEAFF. CDR3 in DNA: TGTGCCAGCAGCTTATCCGAGGGTCGATCGATTGAAGCTTTCTTT.

The chain is built from TRBV5-1 and TRBJ2-7; 8 bases agree with TRBD2. CDR1 is SGHRS, CDR2 YFSETQ, per germline. V lost 0 bases and J lost 3; bases outside the gene matches: 20. The CDR3 covers 20 residues. The CDR3 nucleotides are TGCGCCAGCAGCTTGGAGGGGTCGTGGCGGGGGGCCCTCCCCTACTACGAGCAGTACTTC. Protein product: CASSLEGSWRGALPYYEQYF.

The chain uses TRBV27 and TRBJ1-2; weak D call: TRBD1 (6 bases). Germline CDR1 and CDR2: MNHEY and SMNVEV (reference sequence). V gave up 5 bases and J gave up 8 bases, with 12 bases separating them. This CDR3 comprises 12 residues. The CDR3 loop is CASSRRGEGYTF. CDR3 nucleotides: TGTGCCAGCAGTCGCAGGGGTGAAGGCTACACCTTC.

The chain uses TRBV11-3 and TRBJ2-1, with D perhaps TRBD2 (6 bases). Germline assignment: CDR1 SGHNT and CDR2 YENEEA. The V end was cut by 1 base, the J end by 6 bases, with 7 bases between. The CDR3 extends over 13 amino acids. This CDR3 is CASSLGGVNEQFF. CDR3 bases: TGTGCCAGCAGCTTAGGCGGGGTCAATGAGCAGTTCTTC.

The chain combines TRBV4-2 with TRBJ2-3, with a weak D call TRBD2 (6 bases). Trimming took 4 bases from V and 3 from J, leaving 14 bases between them. Germline assignment: CDR1 LGHNA and CDR2 YNFKEQ. The CDR3 length is 15 residues. The CDR3 loop reads CASSRKLAPTDTQYF. The CDR3 nucleotides are TGTGCCAGCAGCCGGAAACTAGCTCCTACAGATACGCAGTATTTT.

The genes are TRBV5-1 and TRBJ2-1, with no clear D. Germline CDR1 and CDR2: SGHRS and YFSETQ. This CDR3 spans 15 amino acids. V was clipped by 6 bases and J by 7 bases, with 20 bases between them. The CDR3 nucleotides are TGCGCCAGCACCCTACTCTCGGGTGGGCCTAATGAGCAGTTCTTC. Its translation: CASTLLSGGPNEQFF.

The chain employs TRBV18 and TRBJ2-7; TRBD1 aligns across 8 bases. Germline V gene data show CDR1 as KGHSH and CDR2 as LQKENI. The CDR3 extends over 13 amino acids. The ends lost 6 bases at V and 6 bases at J; junction bases unmatched: 7. This CDR3 is CASSPGQGSEQYF. CDR3 DNA: TGTGCCAGCTCCCCAGGACAGGGTTCCGAGCAGTACTTC.

V and J are TRBV11-3 and TRBJ1-1; D is unresolved. The CDR3 extends over 14 amino acids. Germline CDR1 reads SGHNT; CDR2 reads YENEEA. V was shortened by 5 bases and J by 11 bases, with 21 bases between the two germline ends. The CDR3 DNA is TGTGCCAGCAGCAATGGGCGATTCTTCGGTCAGGCTTTCTTT. It translates to CASSNGRFFGQAFF. Drawing the rest from reference TRBV11-3 and TRBJ1-1, the complete variable domain is EAGVVQSPRYKIIEKKQPVAFWCNPISGHNTLYWYLQNLGQGPELLIRYENEEAVDDSQLPKDRFSAERLKGVDSTLKIQPAELGDSAVYLCASSNGRFFGQAFFGQGTRLTVV.

The chain's CDR3 is CASSSDIIANYGYTF. CDR3 DNA: TGTGCCAGCAGCTCCGACATTATAGCTAACTATGGCTACACCTTC. The gene calls are TRBV7-2 and TRBJ1-2; D is ambiguous. Trimming pared 4 bases from V and 0 bases from J, leaving 12 bases between. This CDR3 comprises 15 residues. Germline lookup yields CDR1 SGHTA and CDR2 FQGNSA.

The chain couples TRBV6-6 to TRBJ1-5; the D gene is possibly TRBD1 (5 bases). The CDR3 has 15 residues. V lost 4 bases to trimming and J lost 6 bases, with 16 bases between them. Germline loops: CDR1 MNHNY, CDR2 SVGAGI (reference sequence). The DNA of the CDR3 is TGTGCCAGCAGTTCCCGGGCTGGGGGGGGTCAGCCCCAGCATTTT. Translating it yields CASSSRAGGGQPQHF.

The gene calls are TRBV9 and TRBJ2-1, with 10 nucleotides matching TRBD1. CDR3 length: 15 residues. The ends lost 4 bases at V and 7 bases at J; junction bases unmatched: 8. CDR1 SGDLS and CDR2 YYNGEE come from the germline V gene. CDR3 region: CASSTRDRGRNEQFF. The CDR3 DNA reads as TGTGCCAGCAGCACAAGGGACAGGGGTAGGAATGAGCAGTTCTTC.

This rearrangement joins TRBV11-2 to TRBJ2-3; D perhaps matches TRBD2 (6 bases). The V end lost 5 bases, the J end lost 0 bases, and 18 bases lay between the germline ends. CDR3 size: 17 residues. Germline CDR1 SGHAT, CDR2 FQNNGV. The CDR3 DNA follows: TGTGCCAGCAGCACGCGGGATTCGGTATCTAGCACAGATACGCAGTATTTT. Translation gives CASSTRDSVSSTDTQYF.

This chain uses TRBV6-5 with TRBJ2-5; a weak D match, TRBD1 (6 bases). V lost 6 bases, J lost 2 bases, and 13 bases lay in between. The CDR3 is made up of 14 amino acids. Germline loops: CDR1 MNHEY, CDR2 SVGAGI. CDR3 amino acids: CASRKGVQQETQYF. In DNA, the CDR3 is TGTGCCAGCAGGAAGGGGGTTCAACAAGAGACCCAGTACTTC.

V is TRBV4-2 and J is TRBJ2-7; 8 nucleotides line up with TRBD2. With 0 bases clipped from V and 1 base from J, the junction kept 23 bases outside the gene matches. The length of the CDR3 is 22 residues. Germline CDR1 LGHNA, CDR2 YNFKEQ. The CDR3 DNA reads as TGTGCCAGCAGCCAAGAAGTCGGGTGGAGGTCGCGGGCTAGCGGGCGATCCTACGAGCAGTACTTC. This translates into CASSQEVGWRSRASGRSYEQYF.

The J gene is TRBJ2-4, the V gene TRBV6-5; the D is unclear. Germline lookup yields CDR1 MNHEY and CDR2 SVGAGI. This CDR3 has 13 residues. V gave up 2 bases and J gave up 4 bases, with 6 bases separating them. The DNA for the CDR3 is TGTGCCAGCAGTTACGGGTCGAAAAACATTCAGTACTTC. It is translated as CASSYGSKNIQYF.

The CDR3 region is CASSKSRGNQPQHF. The DNA for the CDR3 is TGTGCCAGCAGTAAATCCAGGGGGAATCAGCCCCAGCATTTT. V and J are TRBV27 and TRBJ1-5, with 7 bases aligning to TRBD1. Germline V gene sequence: CDR1 MNHEY, CDR2 SMNVEV (reference sequence). J lost 4 bases, V lost 5 bases, and 5 bases had no gene match. The length of the CDR3 is 14 residues.

This chain links TRBV7-9 with TRBJ2-2; 7 positions match TRBD2. This CDR3 spans 16 amino acids. Germline V gives CDR1 SEHNR, CDR2 FQNEAQ (reference sequence). Losses at the gene ends were 2 bases for V and 3 bases for J; bases not matched to a gene: 6. CDR3 in amino acids: CASSLTGGKDTGELFF. The DNA for the CDR3 is TGTGCCAGCAGCTTAACGGGAGGCAAGGACACCGGGGAGCTGTTTTTT.

This sequence joins TRBV6-1 and TRBJ2-1, with D uncertain. Per the germline V gene, CDR1 is MNHNS and CDR2 is SASEGT. The ends were cut back, 1 base at V and 0 bases at J, with 4 bases in the middle. The CDR3 loop spans 14 amino acids. The CDR3 DNA is TGTGCCAGCAGTGAAGTCGGCTCCTACAATGAGCAGTTCTTC. It is translated as CASSEVGSYNEQFF.

V and J are TRBV7-2 and TRBJ2-1; no clear D gene. Trimming took off 1 base at V and 3 bases at J, with 7 bases between the two ends. Germline values: CDR1 SGHTA, CDR2 FQGNSA. The CDR3 has 14 amino acids. The CDR3 sequence: CASSLDGFYNEQFF. CDR3 DNA sequence: TGTGCCAGCAGCTTAGACGGATTCTACAATGAGCAGTTCTTC.

This clone was counted a single time. The chain couples TRBV7-9 to TRBJ2-3; D is undetermined. Trimming stripped 3 bases from V and 1 base from J, with 8 bases between. The germline CDR1 and CDR2 sequences are SEHNR and FQNEAQ (reference sequence). CDR3 length: 14 residues. DNA of the CDR3: TGTGCCAGCAGCTTGTACCGGGGCACAGATACGCAGTATTTT. Translated, it gives CASSLYRGTDTQYF.